Each of the 13 T cell receptor beta chains below was sequenced from the same sample in a study of blood T cell repertoires in COVID-19. Generated by immunoSEQ multiplex PCR, the TCRdb table keeps only in-frame clones and is missing some. The sample records some 77,000 clones, approximately 90% being singletons. The sequencing sample was made of peripheral blood. The receptors originated from a man younger than 45 with acute or convalescent COVID-19.

V is TRBV29-1 and J is TRBJ2-5; D uncertain. Germline V gene sequence: CDR1 SQVTM, CDR2 ANQGSEA. Trimming removed 7 bases from V and 4 bases from J, with 13 bases in between. The CDR3 extends over 12 amino acids. The CDR3 region is CSAVMSVETQYF. The CDR3 nucleotides read TGCAGCGCCGTTATGTCCGTAGAGACCCAGTACTTC.

The rearrangement links TRBV11-2 to TRBJ2-7; D perhaps matches TRBD2 (6 bases). Germline loops: CDR1 SGHAT, CDR2 FQNNGV. Trimming stripped 4 bases from V and 2 bases from J, with 12 bases between. The length of the CDR3 is 14 residues. CDR3 amino acids: CASSSGGIPYEQYF. CDR3 bases: TGTGCCAGCAGCTCAGGAGGGATCCCCTACGAGCAGTACTTC.

V is TRBV6-1 and J is TRBJ2-5; tentatively, D is TRBD2 (5 bases). The CDR3 covers 15 residues. Trimming stripped 3 bases from V and 1 base from J, with 12 bases between. Germline V gives CDR1 MNHNS, CDR2 SASEGT. The CDR3 here is CASSEGAALQETQYF. In DNA form, the CDR3 reads TGTGCCAGCAGTGAGGGAGCGGCGCTCCAAGAGACCCAGTACTTC.

V and J are TRBV6-5 and TRBJ1-1, with D unclear. V dropped 7 bases and J dropped 1 base, with 10 bases sitting between them. This CDR3 comprises 13 residues. Germline CDR1 and CDR2: MNHEY and SVGAGI. The CDR3 coding sequence is TGTGCCAGCATGGATGCGGCGAACACTGAAGCTTTCTTT. This translates into CASMDAANTEAFF.

CDR3 in amino acids: CASSFPGQHNQPQHF. The DNA of the CDR3 is TGTGCCAGCAGTTTCCCGGGACAGCACAATCAGCCCCAGCATTTT. The V call is TRBV28, the J call TRBJ1-5; TRBD1 matches at 7 bases. The V gene's germline CDR1 is MDHEN and CDR2 SYDVKM. V was pared by 3 bases and J by 3 bases, with 5 bases of the junction left unmatched. This CDR3 has 15 residues.

CDR3 in amino acids: CASSLGVAGGRETQYF. CDR3 nucleotides: TGTGCCAGCAGCTTAGGTGTAGCGGGAGGGCGCGAGACCCAGTACTTC. The chain carries TRBV7-9 and TRBJ2-5; 11 nucleotides line up with TRBD2. The CDR3 has 16 residues. Germline V gene sequence: CDR1 SEHNR, CDR2 FQNEAQ (reference sequence). V gave up 1 base and J gave up 5 bases; unmatched junction bases: 6.

The rearrangement links TRBV7-8 to TRBJ2-7; weak D call: TRBD2 (5 bases). The CDR3 extends over 14 amino acids. Trimming removed 7 bases from V and 6 bases from J, with 19 bases in between. Germline CDR1 and CDR2: SGHVS and FQNEAQ. The chain's CDR3 is CASTRLALGGEQYF. Written as DNA, the CDR3 is TGTGCCAGCACCCGCCTGGCCCTTGGAGGCGAGCAGTACTTC.

The chain is built from TRBV19 and TRBJ1-1, with D unclear. Deletions cut 1 base from V and 1 base from J, with 13 bases between. The CDR3 has 16 residues. Germline CDR1 is LNHDA and CDR2 is SQIVND (reference sequence). The CDR3 spells CASSIARRSRNTEAFF. The CDR3 coding sequence is TGTGCCAGTAGTATAGCCCGACGGAGCAGGAACACTGAAGCTTTCTTT.

The count of this clone is one. V gene TRBV28 combines with J gene TRBJ1-3; 7 nucleotides agree with TRBD1. V lost 5 bases and J lost 2; bases outside the gene matches: 9. CDR3 length equals 16 residues. Germline CDR1 and CDR2: MDHEN and SYDVKM. The CDR3 DNA reads as TGTGCCAGCAGTAAACATGGGACAGCCCCTGGAAACACCATATATTTT. Translation gives CASSKHGTAPGNTIYF.

This clone was seen once. The chain joins TRBV4-2 to TRBJ2-5, with D perhaps matching TRBD1 (6 bases). The germline V gene has CDR1 LGHNA and CDR2 YNFKEQ. V lost 5 bases and J 5 bases, leaving 21 bases between the germline ends. The CDR3 loop spans 16 amino acids. CDR3 protein: CASSKQTGLEWETQYF. The CDR3 nucleotides read TGTGCCAGCAGCAAACAAACAGGGTTGGAGTGGGAGACCCAGTACTTC.

The V and J genes are TRBV23-1 and TRBJ1-5, with no clear D. TRBV23-1 is designated an ORF whose function remains uncertain. Trimming stripped 2 bases from V and 5 bases from J, with 7 bases between. The CDR3 runs to 13 residues. The CDR3 nucleotides are TGCGCCAGCAGTCAACAGTTTCATCAGCCCCAGCATTTT. Translated: CASSQQFHQPQHF.

The J gene is TRBJ2-2, the V gene TRBV7-9; D call uncertain. Trimming stripped 1 base from V and 10 bases from J, with 7 bases between. The CDR3 totals 12 residues. CDR1 and CDR2 (germline): SEHNR, FQNEAQ (reference sequence). The CDR3 nucleotides read TGTGCCAGCAGCTTAGACAGATTGGAGCTGTTTTTT. Residues: CASSLDRLELFF.

This chain links TRBV11-2 with TRBJ1-1, with TRBD1 identical over 8 bases. Germline values: CDR1 SGHAT, CDR2 FQNNGV. The CDR3 is made up of 15 amino acids. V was pared by 4 bases and J by 2 bases, with 6 bases of the junction left unmatched. The CDR3 loop is CASSSHGTGNTEAFF. The CDR3 nucleotides read TGTGCCAGCAGCTCCCACGGGACAGGTAACACTGAAGCTTTCTTT.